These 18 T cell receptor beta chains originate from one sample sequenced in a study of PD-1 blockade in classical Hodgkin lymphoma. This table comes from immunoSEQ multiplex PCR, and its TCRdb copy is limited to in-frame clones, with some not included. Here the sample spans more than 20,000 clones, 85% to 90% being singletons. Every single patient, without exception, relapsed after autologous stem cell transplantation, and brentuximab vedotin exposure varied. Here the sequenced sample was peripheral blood mononuclear cells (PBMCs), taken at baseline. The receptors originated from a human donor with classical Hodgkin lymphoma.

There are a few counts of this clone. The chain employs TRBV7-9 and TRBJ2-3; D unclear. Per the germline V gene, CDR1 is SEHNR and CDR2 is FQNEAQ (reference sequence). Trimming cost V 5 bases and J 6 bases, with 15 bases left between them. The CDR3 totals 14 residues. The CDR3 protein is CASSRRSAADTQYF. The CDR3 DNA sequence: TGTGCCAGCAGCCGAAGGTCGGCAGCCGATACGCAGTATTTT.

V and J are TRBV2 and TRBJ1-4; 9 bases fit TRBD1. The CDR3 length is 14 residues. V lost 10 bases to trimming and J lost 8 bases; unmatched junction nucleotides: 11. Germline values: CDR1 SNHLY, CDR2 FYNNEI. For the CDR3, the DNA is TGTGCCATCAAACAGGGGGCACTCAGGGAAAAACTGTTTTTT. Protein sequence: CAIKQGALREKLFF.

Only a few counts were recorded for this clone. The chain links TRBV4-3 to TRBJ1-5, with 9 bases aligning to TRBD1. The CDR3 consists of 18 residues. Losses at the gene ends were 0 bases for V and 3 bases for J; bases not matched to a gene: 9. Germline CDR1 is LGHNA and CDR2 is YSLEER. The CDR3 here is CASSQDVPGTGNNQPQHF. DNA of the CDR3: TGCGCCAGCAGCCAAGACGTCCCCGGGACAGGGAACAATCAGCCCCAGCATTTT.

The gene calls are TRBV4-1 and TRBJ2-5; D could derive from TRBD1 or TRBD2 (5 bases each). In germline, CDR1 is MGHRA, CDR2 YSYEKL. The V end lost 0 bases, the J end lost 4 bases, and 18 bases lay between the germline ends. The CDR3 runs 17 residues. DNA of the CDR3: TGCGCCAGCAGCCAAGAAGGTGGAGGAGCAGGGATAGAGACCCAGTACTTC. It specifies CASSQEGGGAGIETQYF.

A single count supports this clone. J is TRBJ1-5 and V is TRBV9, with TRBD1 matching 8 bases. The V and J ends lost 3 bases and 0 bases, in that order; junction bases with no gene match: 5. The CDR3 is made up of 16 amino acids. The V gene's germline CDR1 is SGDLS and CDR2 YYNGEE. CDR3 region: CASSADRGLSNQPQHF. As DNA, the CDR3 is TGTGCCAGCAGCGCCGACAGGGGACTTAGCAATCAGCCCCAGCATTTT. The full variable domain, with the rest looked up from reference TRBV9 and TRBJ1-5, is DSGVTQTPKHLITATGQRVTLRCSPRSGDLSVYWYQQSLDQGLQFLIQYYNGEERAKGNILERFSAQQFPDLHSELNLSSLELGDSALYFCASSADRGLSNQPQHFGDGTRLSIL.

This clone was seen a few times. The genes are TRBV4-3 and TRBJ2-7; 7 bases agree with TRBD1. Germline V gives CDR1 LGHNA, CDR2 YSLEER. Germline trimming cut 5 bases from V and 2 bases from J; bases unmatched to any gene: 6. CDR3 size: 14 residues. CDR3: CASSSTQGAYEQYF. For the CDR3, the DNA is TGCGCCAGCAGCTCAACCCAGGGGGCCTACGAGCAGTACTTC.

This clone appeared a few times. The V and J genes are TRBV30 and TRBJ2-3; the D gene is possibly TRBD1 (5 bases). This CDR3 is built from 13 residues. Germline loops: CDR1 GTSNPN, CDR2 SVGIG (reference sequence). The V and J ends lost 4 bases and 1 base respectively, with 9 bases between them. CDR3 DNA: TGTGCCTGGACAGGGAAGGGCACAGATACGCAGTATTTT. Its translation: CAWTGKGTDTQYF.

This chain links TRBV5-1 with TRBJ2-1; 7 bases map to TRBD1. The CDR3 sequence is 16 residues long. Losses at the gene ends were 0 bases for V and 6 bases for J; bases not matched to a gene: 9. The germline V gene encodes CDR1 SGHRS and CDR2 YFSETQ. In nucleotides, the CDR3 is TGCGCCAGCAGCTTGGGGGTGACAGGGCTCCTCAATGAGCAGTTCTTC. Translated: CASSLGVTGLLNEQFF.

The chain links TRBV2 to TRBJ2-7, with TRBD1 identical over 10 bases. The CDR3 loop spans 16 amino acids. The germline CDR1 and CDR2 sequences are SNHLY and FYNNEI. The ends lost 5 bases at V and 0 bases at J; junction bases unmatched: 7. CDR3 sequence reads: CASSSRQGAVSYEQYF. CDR3 DNA sequence: TGTGCCAGCAGTTCCCGACAGGGGGCCGTCTCCTACGAGCAGTACTTC.

The chain uses TRBV27 and TRBJ2-1, with TRBD1 as a possible D gene (6 bases). Germline CDR1 is MNHEY and CDR2 is SMNVEV (reference sequence). V lost 2 bases and J lost 8, with 13 bases in between. The CDR3 has 14 amino acids. CDR3 sequence (DNA): TGTGCCAGCAGTTTAATGGGGACAAATTATGAGCAGTTCTTC. Amino acids: CASSLMGTNYEQFF.

The rearrangement uses TRBV6-6 and TRBJ1-2; the D gene is possibly TRBD1 (6 bases). Trimming took 7 bases from V and 4 from J, leaving 19 bases between them. Germline V gene data show CDR1 as MNHNY and CDR2 as SVGAGI (reference sequence). The CDR3 totals 15 residues. The CDR3 DNA is TGTGCCAGCATTCCCTCGGGGGCTCGGTCCTATGGCTACACCTTC. It translates to CASIPSGARSYGYTF.

The rearrangement links TRBV19 to TRBJ1-1; D not resolved. The CDR3 loop spans 13 amino acids. CDR1 is LNHDA, CDR2 SQIVND, per germline (reference sequence). Trimming removed 2 bases from V and 8 bases from J, with 12 bases in between. CDR3 sequence (DNA): TGTGCCAGTAGTATAATAATGTATAACGAAGCTTTCTTT. This encodes CASSIIMYNEAFF.

The chain carries TRBV7-9 and TRBJ1-1; D is unclear. The CDR3 is 14 amino acids. The V end was cut by 5 bases, the J end by 1 base, with 11 bases between. Per germline, CDR1 SEHNR and CDR2 FQNEAQ (reference sequence). CDR3 bases: TGTGCCAGCAGCCCTACCGCATGGAACACTGAAGCTTTCTTT. Its translation: CASSPTAWNTEAFF. Combining the CDR3 with reference TRBV7-9 and TRBJ1-1 gives the whole variable domain DTGVSQNPRHKITKRGQNVTFRCDPISEHNRLYWYRQTLGQGPEFLTYFQNEAQLEKSRLLSDRFSAERPKGSFSTLEIQRTEQGDSAMYLCASSPTAWNTEAFFGQGTRLTVV.

This chain joins TRBV5-1 and TRBJ2-5, with 7 bases fitting TRBD1. V dropped 0 bases and J dropped 9; count of bases not matched to a gene: 11. The CDR3 extends over 15 amino acids. CDR1 and CDR2 (germline): SGHRS, YFSETQ. The CDR3 loop is CASSLGGQDVDPQYF. In DNA, the CDR3 is TGCGCCAGCAGCTTGGGTGGACAGGACGTAGATCCCCAGTACTTC.

V gene TRBV19 combines with J gene TRBJ2-1; TRBD2 might be the D (5 bases). The CDR3 runs to 16 residues. In germline, CDR1 is LNHDA, CDR2 SQIVND (reference sequence). Trimming removed 1 base at V and 0 bases at J, with 10 bases between. The CDR3 coding sequence is TGTGCCAGTAGTATAGTCGGGGAGAGCTCCTACAATGAGCAGTTCTTC. Translation: CASSIVGESSYNEQFF.

J is TRBJ2-2 and V is TRBV2; D unresolved. Trimming stripped 9 bases from V and 7 bases from J, with 15 bases between. Looked up from germline, CDR1 is SNHLY and CDR2 is FYNNEI. CDR3 size: 13 residues. This chain's CDR3 is CASQVKYGGELFF. The CDR3 nucleotides read TGTGCCAGTCAGGTTAAATATGGCGGGGAGCTGTTTTTT.

The chain joins TRBV28 to TRBJ1-1; D is possibly TRBD1 (6 bases). Germline CDR1 is MDHEN and CDR2 is SYDVKM. V was shortened by 8 bases and J by 3 bases, with 10 bases between the two germline ends. This CDR3 contains 12 residues. The CDR3 here is CASSTGYTEAFF. The CDR3 nucleotides read TGTGCCAGCTCCACAGGGTACACTGAAGCTTTCTTT.

The chain couples TRBV7-3 to TRBJ2-3; a possible D gene is TRBD2 (5 bases). The CDR3 has 15 amino acids. The V and J ends lost 3 bases and 2 bases respectively, with 12 bases between them. CDR1 SGHTA and CDR2 FQGTGA come from the germline V gene. This chain's CDR3 is CASSFGGGDTDTQYF. The CDR3 nucleotides are TGTGCCAGCAGCTTCGGAGGAGGTGACACAGATACGCAGTATTTT.